A selection of T cell receptor beta chains follows, all from one sample in a study of blood T cell repertoires in COVID-19. Clones were read by immunoSEQ multiplex PCR, and TCRdb kept only the in-frame ones, dropping some. This sample has roughly 250,000 clones, with more than 70% found just once. Sequenced sample: peripheral blood. These receptors came from a woman aged 40 to 50 who had recovered from COVID-19. CDR3s include the opening cysteine and the closing phenylalanine or tryptophan. Only some rows state a clone size, as once, few, many or a class for expanded clones.

>.|TRBJ2-5|TRBV28|15
CASSTPQGPQETQYF
>once|TRBJ2-7|TRBV6-5|14
CATTIARSSYEQYF
>.|TRBJ2-3|TRBV27|16
CASSPRMGARGDTQYF
>.|TRBJ1-1|TRBV6-4|15
CASSPSGGRGTEAFF
>.|TRBJ1-2|TRBV12-3/TRBV12-4|13
CASSPSTESGYTF
>.|TRBJ1-5|TRBV5-1|17
CASSLGGTGYLNQPQHF
>.|TRBJ2-5|TRBV24-1|15
CATSETGTGRETQYF
>.|TRBJ2-7|TRBV5-6|13
CASSLVGRDEQYF
>.|TRBJ2-5|TRBV30|14
CAWSVLGAPGTQYF
>.|TRBJ1-1|TRBV14|12
CASSQDTVAAFF
>.|TRBJ2-7|TRBV7-2|15
CASTLSGGRGYEQYF
>.|TRBJ2-5|TRBV6-6|16
CASRKGSLAGGETQYF
>.|TRBJ1-1|TRBV11-1|13
CASSHYGNTEAFF
>.|TRBJ1-1|TRBV11-2|19
CASSLVPGGALGTNTEAFF
>.|TRBJ2-2|TRBV19|14
CASSLAGDTGELFF
>.|TRBJ1-1|TRBV5-8|15
CASSLAGLRGTEAFF
>.|TRBJ2-7|TRBV11-1|16
CASSLRGQGKGHEQYF
>.|TRBJ1-3|TRBV2|13
CASSGSSGNTIYF
>.|TRBJ2-7|TRBV30|12
CAWSAGVGEQYF
>once|TRBJ2-7|TRBV7-2|15
CASSLQRQPSYEQYF
>.|TRBJ1-5|TRBV6-5|13
CASSQGINQPQHF
>once|TRBJ1-4|TRBV18|16
CASSPRPGTGSEKLFF
>.|TRBJ1-1|TRBV6-5|14
CASTPTGVNTEAFF
>.|TRBJ2-1|TRBV27|15
CASRRLADPYNEQFF
>.|TRBJ2-5|TRBV19|13
CASGGDSIETQYF
>.|TRBJ2-7|TRBV7-9|12
CASSAKGWEQYF
>.|TRBJ1-5|TRBV5-5|15
CASSAGQGVTQPQHF
>once|TRBJ2-7|TRBV29-1|13
CSGRLAGTYEQYF
>.|TRBJ2-7|TRBV7-2|16
CASSLGGGGPSYEQYF
>.|TRBJ2-5|TRBV6-5|14
CASSYGTGVETQYF
>.|TRBJ2-7|TRBV7-2|17
CASSLGAGEGREVEQYF
>.|TRBJ1-2|TRBV19|19
CASTKPVGPGQGGGYGYTF
>.|TRBJ2-5|TRBV19|15
CASSMRAWYQETQYF
>.|TRBJ2-2|TRBV5-1|18
CASSLGRDRGTNTGELFF
>.|TRBJ1-2|TRBV30|14
CAWSSRVVRYGYTF
>.|TRBJ1-5|TRBV24-1|13
CATSDRLNQPQHF
>once|TRBJ2-5|TRBV19|13
CASSPGTWETQYF
>.|TRBJ2-2|TRBV4-2|19
CASSQASSLAGANTGELFF
>.|TRBJ2-1|TRBV15|13
CATSRAQSGKQFF
>.|TRBJ1-1|TRBV6-2/TRBV6-3|14
CASSPVTGGDRAFF
>.|TRBJ1-5|TRBV16|15
CASSPPAARGQPQHF
>.|TRBJ2-1|TRBV19|13
CATTRRGYNEQFF
>.|TRBJ2-7|TRBV11-2|14
CASSLRGGGYEQYF
>.|TRBJ1-2|TRBV5-1|17
CASSRPGTGKANYGYTF
>.|TRBJ2-5|TRBV4-3|14
CASSQGRPWETQYF
>once|TRBJ1-2|TRBV18|16
CASSPPDGLANYGYTF
>once|TRBJ2-7|TRBV6-6|13
CASSNAGFYEQYF